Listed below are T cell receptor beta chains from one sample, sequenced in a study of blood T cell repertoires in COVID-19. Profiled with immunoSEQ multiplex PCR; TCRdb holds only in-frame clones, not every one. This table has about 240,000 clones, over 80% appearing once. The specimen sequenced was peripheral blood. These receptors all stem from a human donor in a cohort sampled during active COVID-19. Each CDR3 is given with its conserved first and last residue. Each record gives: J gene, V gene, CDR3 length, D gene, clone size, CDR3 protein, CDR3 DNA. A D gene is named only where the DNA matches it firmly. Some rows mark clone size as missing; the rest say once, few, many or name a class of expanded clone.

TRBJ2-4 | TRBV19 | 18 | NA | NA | CASSPGGPILLAKNIQYF | TGTGCCAGTAGCCCAGGGGGGCCTATCCTCCTAGCCAAAAACATTCAGTACTTC
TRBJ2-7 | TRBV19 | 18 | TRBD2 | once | CASSARVAGGPRTYEQYF | TGTGCCAGTAGTGCCCGGGTAGCGGGAGGGCCTCGCACCTACGAGCAGTACTTC
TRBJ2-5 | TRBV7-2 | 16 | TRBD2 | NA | CASSLDGSGRVETQYF | TGTGCCAGCAGCTTAGATGGGAGCGGGAGGGTAGAGACCCAGTACTTC
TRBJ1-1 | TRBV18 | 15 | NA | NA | CASSPGQIMNTEAFF | TGTGCCAGCTCACCGGGCCAGATCATGAACACTGAAGCTTTCTTT
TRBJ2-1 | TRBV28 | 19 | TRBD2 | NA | CASSPEGLAGGRSYNEQFF | TGTGCCAGCAGTCCGGAGGGACTAGCGGGAGGGCGGTCCTACAATGAGCAGTTCTTC
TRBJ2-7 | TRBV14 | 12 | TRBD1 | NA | CASSQARGFPYF | TGTGCCAGCAGCCAAGCCAGGGGGTTCCCGTACTTC
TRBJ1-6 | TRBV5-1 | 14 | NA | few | CASRKDAGNSPLHF | TGCGCCAGCAGGAAGGACGCGGGTAATTCACCCCTCCACTTT
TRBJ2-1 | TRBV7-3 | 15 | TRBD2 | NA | CASSRGLAGSNEQFF | TGTGCCAGCAGCCGGGGACTAGCGGGAAGCAATGAGCAGTTCTTC
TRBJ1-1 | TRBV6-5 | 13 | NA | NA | CASSPLGAAEAFF | TGTGCCAGCAGTCCCCTTGGGGCAGCCGAAGCTTTCTTT
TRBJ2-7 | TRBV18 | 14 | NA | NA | CASSPDMSSYEQYF | TGTGCCAGCTCACCAGACATGAGCTCCTACGAGCAGTACTTC
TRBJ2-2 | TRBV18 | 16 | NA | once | CASSPPRAPGTGELFF | TGTGCCAGCTCACCACCGAGGGCGCCGGGCACCGGGGAGCTGTTTTTT
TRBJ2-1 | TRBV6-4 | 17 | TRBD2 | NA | CASSAMGLAGGYNEQFF | TGTGCCAGCAGTGCAATGGGACTAGCGGGGGGATACAATGAGCAGTTCTTC
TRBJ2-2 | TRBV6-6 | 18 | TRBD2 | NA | CASSPRLAGGRGTGELFF | TGTGCCAGCAGTCCCCGGCTAGCGGGAGGGCGGGGCACCGGGGAGCTGTTTTTT
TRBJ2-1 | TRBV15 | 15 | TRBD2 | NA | CATSRVAGSYNEQFF | TGTGCCACCAGCAGAGTAGCGGGCTCCTACAATGAGCAGTTCTTC
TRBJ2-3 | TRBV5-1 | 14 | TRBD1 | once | CASSSGQFTDTQYF | TGCGCCAGCAGCTCGGGACAGTTCACAGATACGCAGTATTTT
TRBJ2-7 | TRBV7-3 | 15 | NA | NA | CASSLGGGEDDEQYF | TGTGCCAGCAGCTTAGGAGGAGGGGAGGATGACGAGCAGTACTTC
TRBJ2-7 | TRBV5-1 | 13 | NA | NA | CASSSANSYEQYF | TGCGCCAGCAGCTCGGCCAACAGCTACGAGCAGTACTTC
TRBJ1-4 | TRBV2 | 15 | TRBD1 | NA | CASPDPLTGGEKLFF | TGTGCCAGCCCTGACCCCCTGACAGGGGGCGAAAAACTGTTTTTT
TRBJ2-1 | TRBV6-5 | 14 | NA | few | CASRPYGQYNEQFF | TGTGCCAGCAGACCATATGGACAGTACAATGAGCAGTTCTTC
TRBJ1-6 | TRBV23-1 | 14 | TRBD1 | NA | CASRGTGGNSPLHF | TGCGCCAGCAGGGGGACAGGCGGAAATTCACCCCTCCACTTT
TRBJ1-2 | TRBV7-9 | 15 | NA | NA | CASSLGAGETGGYTF | TGTGCCAGCAGCTTAGGGGCAGGGGAGACGGGAGGCTACACCTTC
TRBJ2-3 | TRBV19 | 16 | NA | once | CASSISRRLSTDTQYF | TGTGCCAGTAGTATCTCCAGGCGTTTAAGCACAGATACGCAGTATTTT
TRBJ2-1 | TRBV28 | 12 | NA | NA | CASTRLVNEQFF | TGTGCCAGCACCCGACTAGTCAATGAGCAGTTCTTC
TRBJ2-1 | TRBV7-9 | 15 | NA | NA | CASSSWGGYYNEQFF | TGTGCCAGCAGCTCCTGGGGGGGCTACTACAATGAGCAGTTCTTC
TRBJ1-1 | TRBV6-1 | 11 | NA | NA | CASSESREAFF | TGTGCCAGCAGTGAAAGCAGGGAAGCTTTCTTT
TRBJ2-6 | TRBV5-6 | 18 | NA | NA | CASSRRRDSDSGANVLTF | TGTGCCAGCAGCCGCCGCCGGGACTCCGACTCTGGGGCCAACGTCCTGACTTTC
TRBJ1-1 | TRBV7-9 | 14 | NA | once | CASSLEGINTEAFF | TGTGCCAGCAGCTTAGAGGGGATAAACACTGAAGCTTTCTTT
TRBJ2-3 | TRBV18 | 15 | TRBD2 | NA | CASSKRGGPTDTQYF | TGTGCCAGCTCGAAGCGGGGGGGCCCAACAGATACGCAGTATTTT
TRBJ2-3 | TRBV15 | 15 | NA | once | CATSRAFLGTDTQYF | TGTGCCACCAGCAGGGCCTTTCTAGGCACAGATACGCAGTATTTT
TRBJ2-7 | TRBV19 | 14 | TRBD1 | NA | CASSSYRGRDEQYF | TGTGCCAGTAGTTCCTACAGGGGTCGAGACGAGCAGTACTTC
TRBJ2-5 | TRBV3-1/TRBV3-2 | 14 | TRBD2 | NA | CASSQDSGGRTQYF | TGTGCCAGCAGCCAAGATTCGGGGGGTCGGACCCAGTACTTC
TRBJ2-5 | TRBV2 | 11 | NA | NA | CASTQQETQYF | TGTGCCAGCACCCAGCAAGAGACCCAGTACTTC
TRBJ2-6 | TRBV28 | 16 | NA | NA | CASSLSLASGANVLTF | TGTGCCAGCAGTCTTTCCCTGGCCTCTGGGGCCAACGTCCTGACTTTC
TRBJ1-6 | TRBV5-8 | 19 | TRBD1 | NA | CASVLGTGLPSSYNSPLHF | TGTGCCAGCGTCCTGGGGACAGGGCTTCCGAGCTCCTATAATTCACCCCTCCACTTT
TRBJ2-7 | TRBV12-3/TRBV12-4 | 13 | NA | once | CASSYQFSYEQYF | TGTGCCAGCAGTTATCAGTTCTCCTACGAGCAGTACTTC
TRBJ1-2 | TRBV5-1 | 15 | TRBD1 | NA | CASSLSRDRGNGYTF | TGCGCCAGCAGCTTGTCCCGTGACAGGGGTAATGGCTACACCTTC
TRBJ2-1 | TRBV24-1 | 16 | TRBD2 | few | CATSDLRAGDTAEQFF | TGTGCCACCAGTGATTTGCGAGCGGGGGACACCGCTGAGCAGTTCTTC
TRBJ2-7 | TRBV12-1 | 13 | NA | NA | CASSYLDSYEQYF | TGTGCCAGCAGCTATTTAGATTCCTACGAGCAGTACTTC
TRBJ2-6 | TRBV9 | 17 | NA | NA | CASSPFQGGSGANVLTF | TGTGCCAGCAGCCCCTTCCAGGGGGGCTCTGGGGCCAACGTCCTGACTTTC
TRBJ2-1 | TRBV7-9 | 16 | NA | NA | CASSAFSGQLYNEQFF | TGTGCCAGCAGCGCATTCAGCGGGCAATTATACAATGAGCAGTTCTTC
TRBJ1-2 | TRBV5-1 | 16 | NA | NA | CASSVIGSSFNDGYTF | TGCGCCAGCAGCGTAATAGGGAGCTCATTTAACGATGGCTACACCTTC
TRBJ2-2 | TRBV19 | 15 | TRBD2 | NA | CASSGAGAGTGELFF | TGTGCCAGTAGTGGAGCGGGAGCGGGGACCGGGGAGCTGTTTTTT
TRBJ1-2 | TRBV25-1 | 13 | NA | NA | CASSEYKWSGYTF | TGTGCCAGCAGTGAATATAAATGGAGTGGCTACACCTTC
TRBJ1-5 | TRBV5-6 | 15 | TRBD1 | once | CASTLSGTGTQPQHF | TGTGCCAGCACCCTATCCGGGACAGGAACCCAGCCCCAGCATTTT
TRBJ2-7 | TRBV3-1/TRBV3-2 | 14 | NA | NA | CASSHRGIHYEQYF | TGTGCCAGCAGCCACAGAGGCATCCACTACGAGCAGTACTTC
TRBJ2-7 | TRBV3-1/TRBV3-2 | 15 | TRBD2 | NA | CASSQREGSGDEQYF | TGTGCCAGCAGCCAAAGGGAAGGGAGCGGGGACGAGCAGTACTTC
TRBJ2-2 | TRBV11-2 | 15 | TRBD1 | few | CASSTRTGEAGELFF | TGTGCCAGCAGCACTCGGACAGGGGAGGCCGGGGAGCTGTTTTTT
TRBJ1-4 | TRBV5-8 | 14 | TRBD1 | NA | CASSGQGEGEKLFF | TGTGCCAGCAGCGGACAGGGAGAGGGAGAAAAACTGTTTTTT
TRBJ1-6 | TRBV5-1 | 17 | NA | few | CASSLNRGGVDNSPLHF | TGCGCCAGCAGCTTGAACCGGGGCGGGGTCGATAATTCACCCCTCCACTTT
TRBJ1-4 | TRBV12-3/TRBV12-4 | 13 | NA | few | CASSFNRDQKLFF | TGTGCCAGCAGTTTTAACAGGGACCAAAAACTGTTTTTT
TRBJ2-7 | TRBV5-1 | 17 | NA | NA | CASSLAWSGRSSYEQYF | TGCGCCAGCAGCTTGGCCTGGTCAGGGCGAAGCTCCTACGAGCAGTACTTC
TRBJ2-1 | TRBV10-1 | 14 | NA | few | CASSDGGRYNEQFF | TGCGCCAGCAGTGACGGGGGGCGATACAATGAGCAGTTCTTC
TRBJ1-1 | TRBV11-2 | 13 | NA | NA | CASSVDRNTEAFF | TGTGCCAGCAGCGTAGACAGGAACACTGAAGCTTTCTTT
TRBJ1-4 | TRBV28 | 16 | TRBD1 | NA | CASSKRRTGGYEKLFF | TGTGCCAGCAGCAAACGACGGACAGGGGGCTATGAAAAACTGTTTTTT
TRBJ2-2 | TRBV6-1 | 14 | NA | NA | CASSEAGPPGELFF | TGTGCCAGCAGTGAAGCTGGGCCTCCCGGGGAGCTGTTTTTT
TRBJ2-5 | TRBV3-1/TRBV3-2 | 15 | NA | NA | CASSQDTYYQETQYF | TGTGCCAGCAGCCAAGATACTTACTACCAAGAGACCCAGTACTTC